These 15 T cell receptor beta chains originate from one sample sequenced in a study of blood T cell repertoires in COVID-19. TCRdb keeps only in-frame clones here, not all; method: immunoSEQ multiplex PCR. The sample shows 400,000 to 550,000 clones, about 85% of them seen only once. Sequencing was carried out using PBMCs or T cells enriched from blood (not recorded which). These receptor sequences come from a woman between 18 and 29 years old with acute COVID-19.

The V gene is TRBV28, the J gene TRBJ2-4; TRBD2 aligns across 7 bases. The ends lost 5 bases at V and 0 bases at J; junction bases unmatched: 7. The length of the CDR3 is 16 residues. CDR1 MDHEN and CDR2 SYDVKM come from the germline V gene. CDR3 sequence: CASSIEAGLAKNIQYF. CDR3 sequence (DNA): TGTGCCAGCAGTATCGAAGCGGGACTAGCCAAAAACATTCAGTACTTC.

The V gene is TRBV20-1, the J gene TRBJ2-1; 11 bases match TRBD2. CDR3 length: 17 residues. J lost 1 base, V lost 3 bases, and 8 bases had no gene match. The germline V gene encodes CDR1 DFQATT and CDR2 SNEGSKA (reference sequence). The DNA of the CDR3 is TGCAGTGCTAGTCTACTAGCGGGAGTCCCTTCCTACAATGAGCAGTTCTTC. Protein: CSASLLAGVPSYNEQFF.

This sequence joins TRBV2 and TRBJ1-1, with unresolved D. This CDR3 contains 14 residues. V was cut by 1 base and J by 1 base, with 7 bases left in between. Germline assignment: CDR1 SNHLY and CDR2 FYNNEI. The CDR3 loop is CASSEVRGNTEAFF. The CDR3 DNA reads TGTGCCAGCAGTGAAGTCCGGGGGAACACTGAAGCTTTCTTT.

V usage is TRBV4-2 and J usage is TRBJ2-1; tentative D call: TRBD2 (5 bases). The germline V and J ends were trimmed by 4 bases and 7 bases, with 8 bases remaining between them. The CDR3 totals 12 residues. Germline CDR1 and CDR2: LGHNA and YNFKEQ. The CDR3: CASSPRTNEQFF. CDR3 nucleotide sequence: TGTGCCAGCAGCCCTCGGACTAATGAGCAGTTCTTC.

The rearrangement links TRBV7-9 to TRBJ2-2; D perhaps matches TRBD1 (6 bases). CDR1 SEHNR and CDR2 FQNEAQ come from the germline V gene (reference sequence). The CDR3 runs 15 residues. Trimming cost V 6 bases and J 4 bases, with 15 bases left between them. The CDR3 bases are TGTGCCAGCAGTCGCCCAGGGGCGATCACCGGGGAGCTGTTTTTT. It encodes CASSRPGAITGELFF.

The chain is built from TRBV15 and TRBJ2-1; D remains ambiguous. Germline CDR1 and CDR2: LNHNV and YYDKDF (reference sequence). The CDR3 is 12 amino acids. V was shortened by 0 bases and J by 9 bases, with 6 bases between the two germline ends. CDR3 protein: CATSRDNGEQFF. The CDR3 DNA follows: TGTGCCACCAGCAGAGACAACGGTGAGCAGTTCTTC. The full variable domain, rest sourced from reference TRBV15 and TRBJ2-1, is DAMVIQNPRYQVTQFGKPVTLSCSQTLNHNVMYWYQQKSSQAPKLLFHYYDKDFNNEADTPDNFQSRRPNTSFCFLDIRSPGLGDTAMYLCATSRDNGEQFFGPGTRLTVL.

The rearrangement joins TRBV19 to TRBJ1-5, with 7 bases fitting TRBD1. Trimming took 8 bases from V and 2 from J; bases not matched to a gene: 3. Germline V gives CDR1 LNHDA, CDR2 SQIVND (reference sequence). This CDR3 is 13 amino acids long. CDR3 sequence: CASEGAGNQPQHF. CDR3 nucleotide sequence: TGTGCCAGTGAGGGGGCGGGCAATCAGCCCCAGCATTTT.

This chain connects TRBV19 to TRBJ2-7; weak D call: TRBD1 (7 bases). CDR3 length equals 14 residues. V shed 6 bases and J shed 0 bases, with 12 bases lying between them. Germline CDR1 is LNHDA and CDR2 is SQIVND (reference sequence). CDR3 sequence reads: CASRRDSASYEQYF. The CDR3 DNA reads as TGTGCCAGTAGGCGGGACAGTGCCTCCTACGAGCAGTACTTC. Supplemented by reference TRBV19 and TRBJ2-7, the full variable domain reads DGGITQSPKYLFRKEGQNVTLSCEQNLNHDAMYWYRQDPGQGLRLIYYSQIVNDFQKGDIAEGYSVSREKKESFPLTVTSAQKNPTAFYLCASRRDSASYEQYFGPGTRLTVT.

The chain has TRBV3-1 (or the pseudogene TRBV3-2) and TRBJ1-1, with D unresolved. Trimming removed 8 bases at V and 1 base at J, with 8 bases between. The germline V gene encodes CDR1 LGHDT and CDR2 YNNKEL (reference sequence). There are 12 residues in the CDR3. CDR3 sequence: CASGSGNTEAFF. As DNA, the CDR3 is TGTGCCAGCGGTTCGGGGAACACTGAAGCTTTCTTT.

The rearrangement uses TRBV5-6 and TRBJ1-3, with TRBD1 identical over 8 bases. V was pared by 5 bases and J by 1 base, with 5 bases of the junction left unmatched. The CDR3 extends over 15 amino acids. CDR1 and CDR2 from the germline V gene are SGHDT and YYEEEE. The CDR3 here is CASRPQGGSGNTIYF. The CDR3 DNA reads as TGTGCCAGCAGGCCACAGGGGGGTTCTGGAAACACCATATATTTT.

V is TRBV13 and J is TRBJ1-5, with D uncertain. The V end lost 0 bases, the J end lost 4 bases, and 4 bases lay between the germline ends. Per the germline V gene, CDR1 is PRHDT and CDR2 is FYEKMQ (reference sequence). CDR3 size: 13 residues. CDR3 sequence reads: CASSLGFNQPQHF. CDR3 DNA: TGTGCCAGCAGCTTAGGCTTTAATCAGCCCCAGCATTTT.

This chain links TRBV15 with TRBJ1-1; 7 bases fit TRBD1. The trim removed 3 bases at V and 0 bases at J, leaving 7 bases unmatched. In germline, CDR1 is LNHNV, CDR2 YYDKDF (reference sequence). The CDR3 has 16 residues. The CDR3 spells CATSRARTGVNTEAFF. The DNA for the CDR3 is TGTGCCACCAGCAGGGCTCGGACAGGAGTGAACACTGAAGCTTTCTTT.

CDR3 in DNA: TGTGCCAGCAGCGAAGGCGGCGGGAGGGTAAATGAGCAGTTCTTC. It codes for CASSEGGGRVNEQFF. This rearrangement joins TRBV11-3 to TRBJ2-1; 9 nucleotides line up with TRBD2. The CDR3 is 15 residues long. The germline V gene has CDR1 SGHNT and CDR2 YENEEA. J lost 7 bases, V lost 5 bases, and 9 bases had no gene match.

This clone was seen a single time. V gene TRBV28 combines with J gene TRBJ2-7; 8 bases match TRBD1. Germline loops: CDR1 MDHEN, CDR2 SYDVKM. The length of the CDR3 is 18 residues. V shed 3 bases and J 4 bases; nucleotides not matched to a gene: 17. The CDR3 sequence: CASSFFPGGADAAYEQYF. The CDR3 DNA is TGTGCCAGCAGTTTCTTTCCAGGGGGCGCCGATGCTGCGTACGAGCAGTACTTC.

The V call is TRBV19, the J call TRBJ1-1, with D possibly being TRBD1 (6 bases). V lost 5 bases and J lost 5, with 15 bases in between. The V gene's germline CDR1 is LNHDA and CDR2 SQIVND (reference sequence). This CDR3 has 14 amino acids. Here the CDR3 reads CASSYTARGTEAFF. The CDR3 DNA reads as TGTGCCAGTAGTTACACTGCGAGGGGGACTGAAGCTTTCTTT.